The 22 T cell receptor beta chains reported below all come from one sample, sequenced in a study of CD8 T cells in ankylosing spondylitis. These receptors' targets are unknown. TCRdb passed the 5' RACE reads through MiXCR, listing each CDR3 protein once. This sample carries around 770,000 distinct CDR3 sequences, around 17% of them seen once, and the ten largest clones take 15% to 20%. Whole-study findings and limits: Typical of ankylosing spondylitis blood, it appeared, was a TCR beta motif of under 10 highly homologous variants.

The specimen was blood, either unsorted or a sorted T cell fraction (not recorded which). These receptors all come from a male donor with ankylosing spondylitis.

The CDR3 region is CASSPSTGEGQPQHF. As DNA, the CDR3 is TGTGCCAGCTCACCCTCGACGGGGGAAGGACAGCCCCAGCATTTT. This sequence joins TRBV18 and TRBJ1-5, with D perhaps TRBD1 (5 bases). Germline V gene lookup returns CDR1 KGHSH and CDR2 LQKENI. The CDR3 runs to 15 residues. V lost 3 bases, J lost 7 bases, and 16 bases lay in between.

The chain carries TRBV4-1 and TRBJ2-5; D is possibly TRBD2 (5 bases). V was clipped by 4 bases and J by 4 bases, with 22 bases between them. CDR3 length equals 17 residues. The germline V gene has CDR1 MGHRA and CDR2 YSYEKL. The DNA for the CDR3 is TGCGCCAGCAGCCTTCAGCCCGAGGGTCCGACGCTAGAGACCCAGTACTTC. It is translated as CASSLQPEGPTLETQYF.

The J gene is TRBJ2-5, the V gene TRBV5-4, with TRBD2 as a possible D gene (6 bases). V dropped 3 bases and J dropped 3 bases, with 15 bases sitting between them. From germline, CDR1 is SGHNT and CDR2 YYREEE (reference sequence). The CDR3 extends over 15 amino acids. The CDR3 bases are TGTGCCAGCAGCTATTCTAGCGTGCCCAAAGAGACCCAGTACTTC. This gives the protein CASSYSSVPKETQYF.

The CDR3 loop is CSARKYTGELFF. Here the CDR3 DNA reads TGCAGTGCTAGAAAGTACACCGGGGAGCTGTTTTTT. The chain links TRBV20-1 to TRBJ2-2; D unclear. Trimming shortened V by 2 bases and J by 3 bases, and 4 bases separated the two germline ends. CDR1 and CDR2 from the germline V gene are DFQATT and SNEGSKA (reference sequence). The CDR3 loop spans 12 amino acids.

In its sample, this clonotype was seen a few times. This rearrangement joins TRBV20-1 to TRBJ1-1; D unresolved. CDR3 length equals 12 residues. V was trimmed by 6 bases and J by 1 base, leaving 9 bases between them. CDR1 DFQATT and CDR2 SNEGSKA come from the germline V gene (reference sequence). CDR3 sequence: CSAPLRNTEAFF. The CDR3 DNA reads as TGCAGTGCCCCTCTCAGGAACACTGAAGCTTTCTTT.

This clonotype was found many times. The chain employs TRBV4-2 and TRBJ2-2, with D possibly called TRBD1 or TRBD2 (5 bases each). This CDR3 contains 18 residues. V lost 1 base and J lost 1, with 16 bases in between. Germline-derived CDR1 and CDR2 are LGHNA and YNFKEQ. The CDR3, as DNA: TGTGCCAGCAGCCAAGGTCAAGCAGGGACGGAGAACACCGGGGAGCTGTTTTTT. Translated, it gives CASSQGQAGTENTGELFF.

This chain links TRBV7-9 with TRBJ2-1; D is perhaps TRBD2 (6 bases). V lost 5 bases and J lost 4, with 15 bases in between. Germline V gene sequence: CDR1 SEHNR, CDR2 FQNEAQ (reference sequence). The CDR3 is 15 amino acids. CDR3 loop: CASSTAGILYNEQFF. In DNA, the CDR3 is TGTGCCAGCAGCACGGCGGGGATCCTTTACAATGAGCAGTTCTTC. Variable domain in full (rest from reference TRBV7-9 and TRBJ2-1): DTGVSQNPRHKITKRGQNVTFRCDPISEHNRLYWYRQTLGQGPEFLTYFQNEAQLEKSRLLSDRFSAERPKGSFSTLEIQRTEQGDSAMYLCASSTAGILYNEQFFGPGTRLTVL.

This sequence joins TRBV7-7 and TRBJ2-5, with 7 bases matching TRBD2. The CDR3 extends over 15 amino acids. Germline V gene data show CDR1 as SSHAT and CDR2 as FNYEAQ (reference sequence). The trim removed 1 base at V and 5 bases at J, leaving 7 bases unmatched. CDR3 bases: TGTGCCAGCAGCTTAGTTTCCCTAGCGGCGGAGACCCAGTACTTC. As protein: CASSLVSLAAETQYF.

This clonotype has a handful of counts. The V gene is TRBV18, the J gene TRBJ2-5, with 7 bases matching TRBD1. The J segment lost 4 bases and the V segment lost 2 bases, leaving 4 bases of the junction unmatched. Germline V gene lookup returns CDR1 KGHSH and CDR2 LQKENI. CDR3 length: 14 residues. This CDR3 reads CASSPRGQAETQYF. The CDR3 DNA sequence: TGTGCCAGCTCACCAAGAGGACAGGCAGAGACCCAGTACTTC.

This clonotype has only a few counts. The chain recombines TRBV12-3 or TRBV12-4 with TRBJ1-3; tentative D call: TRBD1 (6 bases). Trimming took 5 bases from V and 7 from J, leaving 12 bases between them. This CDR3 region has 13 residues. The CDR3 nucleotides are TGTGCCAGCAGTATGCGGACAGTTAACACCATATATTTT. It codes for CASSMRTVNTIYF.

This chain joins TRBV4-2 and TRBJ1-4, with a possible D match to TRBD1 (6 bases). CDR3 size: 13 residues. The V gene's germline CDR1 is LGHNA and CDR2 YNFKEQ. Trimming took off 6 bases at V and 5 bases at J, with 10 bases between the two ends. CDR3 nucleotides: TGTGCCAGCAGACAGGGTACAAATGAAAAACTGTTTTTT. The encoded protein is CASRQGTNEKLFF.

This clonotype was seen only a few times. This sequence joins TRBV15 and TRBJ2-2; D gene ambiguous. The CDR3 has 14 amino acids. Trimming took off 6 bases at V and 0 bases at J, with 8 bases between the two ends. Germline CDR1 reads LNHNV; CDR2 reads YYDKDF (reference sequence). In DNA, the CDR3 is TGTGCCACCAGGAGAACGCCGAACACCGGGGAGCTGTTTTTT. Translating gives CATRRTPNTGELFF. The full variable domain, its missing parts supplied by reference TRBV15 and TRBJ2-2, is DAMVIQNPRYQVTQFGKPVTLSCSQTLNHNVMYWYQQKSSQAPKLLFHYYDKDFNNEADTPDNFQSRRPNTSFCFLDIRSPGLGDTAMYLCATRRTPNTGELFFGEGSRLTVL.

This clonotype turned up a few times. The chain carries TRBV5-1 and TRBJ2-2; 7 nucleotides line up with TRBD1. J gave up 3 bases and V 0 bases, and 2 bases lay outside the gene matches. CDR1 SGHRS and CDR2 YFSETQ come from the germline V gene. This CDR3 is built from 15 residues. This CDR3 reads CASSLGQGHTGELFF. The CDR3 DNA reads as TGCGCCAGCAGCTTGGGACAGGGTCACACCGGGGAGCTGTTTTTT.

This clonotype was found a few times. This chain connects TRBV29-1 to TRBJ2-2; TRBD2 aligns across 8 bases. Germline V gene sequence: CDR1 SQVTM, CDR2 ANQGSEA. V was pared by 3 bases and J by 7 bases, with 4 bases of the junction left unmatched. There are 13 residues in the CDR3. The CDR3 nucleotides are TGCAGCGTTGAGCGGGAGGAGGTCGGGGAGCTGTTTTTT. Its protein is CSVEREEVGELFF.

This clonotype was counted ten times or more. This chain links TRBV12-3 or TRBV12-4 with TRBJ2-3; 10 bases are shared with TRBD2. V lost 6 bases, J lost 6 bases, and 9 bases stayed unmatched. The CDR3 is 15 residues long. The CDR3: CASRPPSGSGDTQYF. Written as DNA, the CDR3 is TGTGCCAGCAGACCCCCTAGCGGGAGCGGGGATACGCAGTATTTT.

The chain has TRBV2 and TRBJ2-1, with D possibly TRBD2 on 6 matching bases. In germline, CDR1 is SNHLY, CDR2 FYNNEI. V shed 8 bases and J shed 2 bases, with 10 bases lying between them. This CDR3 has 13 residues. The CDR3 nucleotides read TGTGCCAGCCGGGACTCCACCTACAATGAGCAGTTCTTC. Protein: CASRDSTYNEQFF. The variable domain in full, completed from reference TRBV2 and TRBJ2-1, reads EPEVTQTPSHQVTQMGQEVILRCVPISNHLYFYWYRQILGQKVEFLVSFYNNEISEKSEIFDDQFSVERPDGSNFTLKIRSTKLEDSAMYFCASRDSTYNEQFFGPGTRLTVL.

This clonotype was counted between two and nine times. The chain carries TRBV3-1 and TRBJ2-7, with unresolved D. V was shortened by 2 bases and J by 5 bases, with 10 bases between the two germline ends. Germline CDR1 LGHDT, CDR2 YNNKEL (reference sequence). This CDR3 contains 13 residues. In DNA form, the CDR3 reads TGTGCCAGCAGCCAATATGTAGGGCACGAGCAGTACTTC. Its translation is CASSQYVGHEQYF.

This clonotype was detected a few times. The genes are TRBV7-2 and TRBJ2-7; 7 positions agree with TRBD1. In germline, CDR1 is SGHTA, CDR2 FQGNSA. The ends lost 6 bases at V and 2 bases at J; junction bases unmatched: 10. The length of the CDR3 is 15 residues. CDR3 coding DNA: TGTGCCAGCAGGACCAGGACAGGATTTCCCTACGAGCAGTACTTC. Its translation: CASRTRTGFPYEQYF. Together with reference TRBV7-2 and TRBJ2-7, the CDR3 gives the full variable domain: GAGVSQSPSNKVTEKGKDVELRCDPISGHTALYWYRQSLGQGLEFLIYFQGNSAPDKSGLPSDRFSAERTGGSVSTLTIQRTQQEDSAVYLCASRTRTGFPYEQYFGPGTRLTVT.

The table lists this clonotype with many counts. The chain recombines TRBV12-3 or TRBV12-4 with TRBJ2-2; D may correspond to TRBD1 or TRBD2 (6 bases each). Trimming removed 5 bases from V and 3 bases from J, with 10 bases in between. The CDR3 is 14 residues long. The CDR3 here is CASSTGTDTGELFF. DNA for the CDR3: TGTGCCAGCAGTACAGGGACTGACACCGGGGAGCTGTTTTTT.

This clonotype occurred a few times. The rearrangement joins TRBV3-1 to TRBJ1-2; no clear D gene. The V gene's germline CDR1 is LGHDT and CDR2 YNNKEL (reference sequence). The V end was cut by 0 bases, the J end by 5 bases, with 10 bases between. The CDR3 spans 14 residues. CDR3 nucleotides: TGTGCCAGCAGCCAAGAGGGCGGCCGTTATGGCTACACCTTC. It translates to CASSQEGGRYGYTF.

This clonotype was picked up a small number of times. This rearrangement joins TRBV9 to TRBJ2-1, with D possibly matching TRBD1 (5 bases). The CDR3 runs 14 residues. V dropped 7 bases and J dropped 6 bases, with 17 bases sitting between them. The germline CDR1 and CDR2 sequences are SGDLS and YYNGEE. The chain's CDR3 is CASAVRVHPNEQFF. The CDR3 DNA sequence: TGTGCCAGCGCTGTCAGGGTCCACCCCAATGAGCAGTTCTTC.

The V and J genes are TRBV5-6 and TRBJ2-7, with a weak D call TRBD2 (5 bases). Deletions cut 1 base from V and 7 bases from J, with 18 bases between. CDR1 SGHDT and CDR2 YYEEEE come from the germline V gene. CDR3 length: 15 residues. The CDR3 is CASSLLGSTSSEQYF. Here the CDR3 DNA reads TGTGCCAGCAGCTTGTTGGGGAGCACTAGTTCTGAGCAGTACTTC.